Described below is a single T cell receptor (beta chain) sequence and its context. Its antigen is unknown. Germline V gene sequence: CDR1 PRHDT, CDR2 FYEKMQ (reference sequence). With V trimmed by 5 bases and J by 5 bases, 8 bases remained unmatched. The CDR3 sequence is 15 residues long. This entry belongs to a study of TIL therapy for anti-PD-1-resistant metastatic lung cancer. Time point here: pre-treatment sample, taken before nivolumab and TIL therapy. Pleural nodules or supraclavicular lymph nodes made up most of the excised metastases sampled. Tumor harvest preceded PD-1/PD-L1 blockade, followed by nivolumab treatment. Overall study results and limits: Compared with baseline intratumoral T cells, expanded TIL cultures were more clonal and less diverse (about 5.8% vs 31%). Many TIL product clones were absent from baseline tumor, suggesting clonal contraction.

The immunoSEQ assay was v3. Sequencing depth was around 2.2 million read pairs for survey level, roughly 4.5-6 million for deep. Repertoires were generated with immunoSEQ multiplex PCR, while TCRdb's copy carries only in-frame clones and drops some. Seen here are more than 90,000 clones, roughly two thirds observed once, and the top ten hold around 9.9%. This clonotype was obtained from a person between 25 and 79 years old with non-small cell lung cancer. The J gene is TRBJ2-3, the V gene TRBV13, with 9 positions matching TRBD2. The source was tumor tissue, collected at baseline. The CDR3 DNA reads TGTGCCAGCAGCCGCAGCGGGGGGCAGGAAGATACGCAGTATTTT. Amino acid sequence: CASSRSGGQEDTQYF.